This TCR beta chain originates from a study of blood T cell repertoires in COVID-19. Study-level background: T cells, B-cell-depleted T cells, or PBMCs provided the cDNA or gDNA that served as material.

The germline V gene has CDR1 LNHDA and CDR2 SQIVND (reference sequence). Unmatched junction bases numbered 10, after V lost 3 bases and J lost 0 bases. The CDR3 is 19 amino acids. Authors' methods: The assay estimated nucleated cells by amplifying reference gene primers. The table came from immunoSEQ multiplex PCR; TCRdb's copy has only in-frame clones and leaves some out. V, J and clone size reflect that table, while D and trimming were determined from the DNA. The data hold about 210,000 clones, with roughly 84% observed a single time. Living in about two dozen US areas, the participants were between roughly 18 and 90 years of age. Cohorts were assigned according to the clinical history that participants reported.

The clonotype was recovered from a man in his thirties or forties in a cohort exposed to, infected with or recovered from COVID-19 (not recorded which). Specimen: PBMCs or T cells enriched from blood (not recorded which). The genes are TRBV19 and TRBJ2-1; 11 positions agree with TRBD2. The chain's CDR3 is CASSIGLAGPESSYNEQFF. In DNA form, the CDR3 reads TGTGCCAGTAGTATTGGACTAGCGGGTCCCGAGAGCTCCTACAATGAGCAGTTCTTC.